This T cell receptor beta chain was recovered during a study of radiation and T cells in renal cell carcinoma. General study findings and limits: Baseline intratumoral clonotype presence is unknown without pretreatment biopsies. In blood, top tumor clones expanded by 2 weeks, shrinking by 4.

As for this clone: The target antigen is unknown.

Produced via immunoSEQ multiplex PCR; TCRdb's table is partial and in-frame only. The profile shows some 31,000 clones, around 85% of them singletons. Germline assignment: CDR1 SQVTM and CDR2 ANQGSEA. Trimming took 4 bases from V and 5 from J, leaving 18 bases between them. There are 14 residues in the CDR3. As for time point: blood 4 weeks post-SBRT, at nephrectomy. The treatment here: 15 Gy SBRT to primary tumor, nephrectomy 4 weeks later. Nephrectomy followed 15 Gy stereotactic body radiation by 4 weeks. Sample: blood, taken from a patient whose treatment included radiotherapy and nephrectomy. V is TRBV29-1 and J is TRBJ2-7; possible D gene TRBD1, 6 bases. This sequence originates from a man between 60 and 70 years old with renal cell carcinoma. CDR3 DNA sequence: TGCAGCGTTGGGCCGGTCGACAGGACCCACGAGCAGTACTTC. Residues: CSVGPVDRTHEQYF.